Listed below are T cell receptor beta chains from one sample, sequenced in a study of cytomegalovirus exposure and HLA in healthy donors. Here immunoSEQ multiplex PCR was the method, and the copy in TCRdb shows in-frame clones only, minus some. The repertoire consists of some 190,000 clones, with over 70% occurring once and the leading ten covering roughly 1.6%. Sequencing used PBMCs. The receptors were gathered from a woman younger than 30 in good health and CMV-seronegative. Both conserved end residues are part of each CDR3. Each record gives: V gene, J gene, CDR3 protein.

v_call: TRBV7-8
j_call: TRBJ1-1
cdr3_aa: CASSSTDLALNTEAFF

v_call: TRBV27
j_call: TRBJ2-7
cdr3_aa: CASSLGRTASTYEQYF

v_call: TRBV7-8
j_call: TRBJ2-2
cdr3_aa: CASSLGLAGDRELFF

v_call: TRBV7-9
j_call: TRBJ2-1
cdr3_aa: CSSSLTTGVSYNEQFF

v_call: TRBV2
j_call: TRBJ2-7
cdr3_aa: CASREDSLSSYEQYF

v_call: TRBV27
j_call: TRBJ1-6
cdr3_aa: CASSLSAGTPGSYNSPLHF

v_call: TRBV13
j_call: TRBJ2-7
cdr3_aa: CASSLGKPYEQYF

v_call: TRBV7-6
j_call: TRBJ2-7
cdr3_aa: CASSLGLAGAGYEQYF

v_call: TRBV29-1
j_call: TRBJ2-7
cdr3_aa: CSVDVGRGVRNEQYF

v_call: TRBV28
j_call: TRBJ1-5
cdr3_aa: CASSSVMDSSNQPQHF

v_call: TRBV25-1
j_call: TRBJ1-2
cdr3_aa: CASSVGGEGYTF

v_call: TRBV5-1
j_call: TRBJ2-7
cdr3_aa: CASSLAGGPYEQYF

v_call: TRBV28
j_call: TRBJ1-4
cdr3_aa: CASSDRVWNEKLFF

v_call: TRBV10-1
j_call: TRBJ2-3
cdr3_aa: CARIRGTDTQYF

v_call: TRBV5-1
j_call: TRBJ2-3
cdr3_aa: CASSLQDRGTDTQYF

v_call: TRBV28
j_call: TRBJ2-1
cdr3_aa: CASSLTGTRGFREQFF

v_call: TRBV18
j_call: TRBJ2-7
cdr3_aa: CASSPVTGTSYEQYF

v_call: TRBV6-1
j_call: TRBJ1-1
cdr3_aa: CASNPGVGTEAFF

v_call: TRBV5-1
j_call: TRBJ2-3
cdr3_aa: CASRGVWMTDTQYF

v_call: TRBV5-8
j_call: TRBJ1-5
cdr3_aa: CASSHYRDSGRSNQPQHF

v_call: TRBV5-1
j_call: TRBJ1-1
cdr3_aa: CASSLGIQGMHTEAFF

v_call: TRBV9
j_call: TRBJ1-1
cdr3_aa: CASSVFFRGEAFF

v_call: TRBV18
j_call: TRBJ1-2
cdr3_aa: CASSTLGRTLEGLYTF

v_call: TRBV4-1
j_call: TRBJ1-1
cdr3_aa: CASSHQKGGRTENTEAFF

v_call: TRBV18
j_call: TRBJ2-2
cdr3_aa: CASSPRGGANTGELFF

v_call: TRBV4-2
j_call: -
cdr3_aa: CASSQETNTNYEQYF

v_call: TRBV29-1
j_call: TRBJ2-5
cdr3_aa: CSVVGGIQETQYF

v_call: TRBV29-1
j_call: TRBJ1-1
cdr3_aa: CSVEDRRKTTEAFF

v_call: TRBV6-1
j_call: TRBJ1-1
cdr3_aa: CASKHSGGNTEAFF

v_call: TRBV27
j_call: TRBJ1-6
cdr3_aa: CASSFWTGGVENSPLHF

v_call: TRBV5-1
j_call: TRBJ2-7
cdr3_aa: CASSLGGYEQYF

v_call: TRBV28
j_call: TRBJ1-4
cdr3_aa: CASSLVARGYEKLFF

v_call: TRBV2
j_call: TRBJ1-4
cdr3_aa: CASRPPGGVNEKLFF

v_call: TRBV9
j_call: TRBJ1-6
cdr3_aa: CASSGQGNNSPLHF

v_call: TRBV19
j_call: TRBJ1-4
cdr3_aa: CASKRTGSQATNEKLFF

v_call: TRBV5-5
j_call: TRBJ2-7
cdr3_aa: CASSLYQISYEQYF

v_call: TRBV7-9
j_call: TRBJ1-2
cdr3_aa: CASSSGTGGAEGYTF

v_call: TRBV7-2
j_call: TRBJ2-7
cdr3_aa: CASSLEGAYEQYF

v_call: TRBV28
j_call: TRBJ2-7
cdr3_aa: CASRPLRDRDYEQYF

v_call: TRBV18
j_call: TRBJ2-6
cdr3_aa: CASSPLPGISANVLTF

v_call: TRBV4-2
j_call: TRBJ1-2
cdr3_aa: CASSHRGDYGYTF